This T cell receptor beta chain was retrieved from a study of CXCR3-negative and CXCR3-positive naive CD8 T cells. Carrying UMI labels, the TRB cDNA libraries were prepared through 5' RACE. TCRdb re-called the 5' RACE reads, yielding one record per CDR3 amino acid sequence without DNA. This sample's table reports approximately 41,000 distinct CDR3 sequences. CDR3 length equals 13 residues. The germline gives CDR1 SQVTM, CDR2 ANQGSEA. The sequenced material came from memory CD8+ T cells from blood. This clonotype was sampled from a human donor in good health. Some clones in this sample may be carry-over from other donors' samples. The J gene is TRBJ2-1, the V gene TRBV29-1; the TCRdb call, TRBD2, lacks DNA for checking. This CDR3 reads CSFSGGPYNEQFF.